The 13 T cell receptor beta chains below come from one sample, sequenced in a study of blood T cells in healthy people across ages. Using a J-beta primer mix together with a sample-barcoded 5' primer, a second PCR was run for about 6 to 12 cycles. One entry per CDR3 protein results from TCRdb running MiXCR on the 5' RACE reads. The sample consists of over 1,500,000 distinct CDR3 sequences, roughly two fifths of them appearing once. Input material: blood. Receptor source: a human donor in good health.

CDR3 sequence (DNA): TGCAGTGCTAGCCCCGGGACTCTTCACAATGAGCAGTTCTTC. Protein sequence: CSASPGTLHNEQFF. The genes are TRBV20-1 and TRBJ2-1; D perhaps matches TRBD2 (6 bases). V was pared by 3 bases and J by 5 bases, with 14 bases between. This CDR3 has 14 amino acids. Germline V CDR1 and CDR2: DFQATT, SNEGSKA (reference sequence).

This clonotype was detected a few times. The V gene is TRBV7-9, the J gene TRBJ2-1, with no clear D. Between the trimmed V and J ends, which lost 3 bases and 7 bases, there was a span of 13 bases. The CDR3 has 14 residues. Germline lookup yields CDR1 SEHNR and CDR2 FQNEAQ (reference sequence). CDR3 sequence reads: CASSFVRVLNEQFF. The CDR3 DNA reads TGTGCCAGCAGCTTCGTTAGGGTACTGAATGAGCAGTTCTTC.

This chain connects TRBV29-1 to TRBJ2-3, with unresolved D. The CDR3 is 10 amino acids. With 7 bases removed from V and 0 bases from J, the gap between germline ends came to 2 bases. Germline values: CDR1 SQVTM, CDR2 ANQGSEA. The CDR3 DNA reads TGCAGCGGTAGCACAGATACGCAGTATTTT. Translated, it gives CSGSTDTQYF.

This sequence joins TRBV7-9 and TRBJ2-4, with TRBD2 identical over 10 bases. Matching the DNA end better, TRBJ2-7 makes the J call doubtful. Germline V gives CDR1 SEHNR, CDR2 FQNEAQ (reference sequence). The CDR3 spans 15 residues. DNA of the CDR3: TGTGCCAGCAGCTCAGACTCGGGACTAGCGAGCGAGCAGTACTTC. It specifies CASSSDSGLASEQYF.

The rearrangement links TRBV12-3 or TRBV12-4 to TRBJ2-7; D gene uncertain. The CDR3 covers 11 residues. Trimming stripped 7 bases from V and 5 bases from J, with 9 bases between. CDR3 residues: CASKGVDEQYF. The CDR3 nucleotides read TGTGCCAGCAAAGGCGTCGACGAGCAGTACTTC.

This clonotype was observed once. DNA of the CDR3: TGTGCCAGCAGCCCTCCGGGACAGGGTTGGTTGGGCTACACCTTC. It yields the protein CASSPPGQGWLGYTF. The rearrangement joins TRBV27 to TRBJ1-2, with 9 bases fitting TRBD1. Losses at the gene ends were 6 bases for V and 8 bases for J; bases not matched to a gene: 13. Per germline, CDR1 MNHEY and CDR2 SMNVEV (reference sequence). The CDR3 spans 15 residues.

The gene calls are TRBV27 and TRBJ2-5; no clear D gene. Germline V gene sequence: CDR1 MNHEY, CDR2 SMNVEV (reference sequence). The CDR3 loop spans 16 amino acids. The V gene lost 2 bases and the J gene lost 5 bases, with 18 bases spanning the gap. CDR3 protein: CASSLDSWDCYETQYF. The CDR3 nucleotides read TGTGCCAGCAGTTTAGATAGCTGGGATTGCTATGAGACCCAGTACTTC.

This chain joins TRBV4-2 and TRBJ2-1; possibly TRBD1 for D (6 bases). Germline V gives CDR1 LGHNA, CDR2 YNFKEQ. V was pared by 2 bases and J by 5 bases, with 7 bases between. CDR3 size: 13 residues. The CDR3 DNA sequence: TGTGCCAGCAGCCAAAGGACAGACAATGAGCAGTTCTTC. It codes for CASSQRTDNEQFF.

This sequence joins TRBV5-1 and TRBJ2-7; maybe TRBD1 (6 bases). The CDR3 extends over 14 amino acids. Germline V lookup: CDR1 SGHRS, CDR2 YFSETQ. V shed 2 bases and J shed 8 bases, with 17 bases lying between them. The CDR3 loop is CASSFSQGLYKQYF. The CDR3 DNA is TGCGCCAGCAGCTTCTCCCAGGGGTTGTACAAGCAGTACTTC. The entire variable domain, with the rest obtained from reference TRBV5-1 and TRBJ2-7, is as follows: KAGVTQTPRYLIKTRGQQVTLSCSPISGHRSVSWYQQTPGQGLQFLFEYFSETQRNKGNFPGRFSGRQFSNSRSEMNVSTLELGDSALYLCASSFSQGLYKQYFGPGTRLTVT.

CDR3 DNA: TGTGCCAGCAGCTTAGGAGCTTGGATCTCCTACGAGCAGTACTTC. This codes for CASSLGAWISYEQYF. The chain joins TRBV7-2 to TRBJ2-7, with no clear D. Germline V gene lookup returns CDR1 SGHTA and CDR2 FQGNSA. Between the trimmed V and J ends, which lost 1 base and 0 bases, there was a span of 10 bases. CDR3 length: 15 residues.

The chain combines TRBV7-2 with TRBJ2-5; the D gene is possibly TRBD1 (7 bases). This CDR3 is built from 14 residues. Trimming took 5 bases from V and 6 from J, leaving 16 bases between them. Germline CDR1 is SGHTA and CDR2 is FQGNSA. CDR3 DNA: TGTGCCAGCAGCCCGCGGGACAGCCCCAAGACCCAGTACTTC. This translates into CASSPRDSPKTQYF.

The genes are TRBV6-5 and TRBJ2-5; no clear D. V lost 6 bases, J lost 6 bases, and 17 bases lay in between. Germline V gene data show CDR1 as MNHEY and CDR2 as SVGAGI. This CDR3 is built from 14 residues. The CDR3 loop reads CASSQVVGHKTQYF. Written as DNA, the CDR3 is TGTGCCAGCAGCCAAGTCGTAGGGCACAAGACCCAGTACTTC.

This clonotype was detected a few times. The V gene is TRBV25-1, the J gene TRBJ1-1; D is uncertain. V was trimmed by 3 bases and J by 6 bases, leaving 11 bases between them. Germline V gives CDR1 MGHDK, CDR2 SYGVNS. CDR3 length equals 13 residues. The CDR3 here is CASSEWGGSEAFF. The CDR3 bases are TGTGCCAGCAGTGAGTGGGGAGGCTCTGAAGCTTTCTTT.